These 29 T cell receptor beta chains share one sample of origin, sequenced in a study of T cells in Graves' hyperthyroidism and ophthalmopathy (dated by TCRdb to between 2018 and 2020). The method was multiplex PCR. Instrument used: Illumina HiSeq 2000. Amplification of TCR beta CDR3 regions was carried out from RNA transcripts. A first-round RT-PCR of the TCR CDR3 used the HTBI primer set with the Qiagen OneStep RT-PCR kit. Using fastp trimming at Q25 and MiXCR clonotype assembly, TCRdb reanalyzed the public sequencing data and kept in-frame beta chains. Every CDR3 protein is listed once, alongside the most common genes and DNA of its rows. This sample holds fewer than 850,000 distinct CDR3 sequences; roughly 17% were observed only once. The ten largest clones represent about a sixth of the sample. Input material: blood. The receptors shown here come from a man aged 45-65 years with Graves' hyperthyroidism.

Points on this clonotype: At one of its ends the junction is not consistent with the germline gene, which may arise from a read error. The chain is built from TRBV7-2 and TRBJ1-5, with TRBD1 identical over 7 bases. This CDR3 contains 15 residues. Per the germline V gene, CDR1 is SGHTA and CDR2 is FQGNSA. CDR3 in DNA: TGTGCCACCAGCAGACAGGGATATAGCAATCAGCCCCAGCATTTT. This sequence encodes CATSRQGYSNQPQHF.

This clonotype was recorded many times. The CDR3, as DNA: TGTGCCAGCAGTTTTGTACAGGGGAAAAATCAGCCCCAGCATTTT. Residues: CASSFVQGKNQPQHF. The chain carries TRBV28 and TRBJ1-5; 7 bases agree with TRBD1. The J segment lost 4 bases and the V segment lost 3 bases, leaving 6 bases of the junction unmatched. From germline, CDR1 is MDHEN and CDR2 SYDVKM. This CDR3 has 15 residues.

Points on this clonotype: Since no conserved phenylalanine or tryptophan closes the CDR3, a read error is the likely cause. V and J are TRBV7-9 and TRBJ2-1, with TRBD1 as a possible D gene (6 bases). Germline CDR1 SEHNR, CDR2 FQNEAQ (reference sequence). Trimming cost V 1 base and J 5 bases, with 21 bases left between them. The CDR3 runs to 18 residues. This CDR3 reads CASSLGRTRGHRDNEQFY. DNA for the CDR3: TGTGCCAGCAGCTTAGGACGCACAAGGGGACATAGGGACAATGAGCAGTTCTAC.

This clonotype was observed many times. The chain uses TRBV7-9 and TRBJ1-2; no clear D. V was trimmed by 1 base and J by 2 bases, leaving 11 bases between them. Germline CDR1 reads SEHNR; CDR2 reads FQNEAQ (reference sequence). The CDR3 has 15 residues. The CDR3 DNA reads TGTGCCAGCAGCTTAGGTCTAAGAGGGAACTATGGCTACACCTTC. Protein product: CASSLGLRGNYGYTF.

This clonotype has ten or more counts. The genes are TRBV24-1 and TRBJ1-2; 8 bases are a match to TRBD1. V trimming: 1 base; J trimming: 2 bases; junction bases outside the gene matches: 11. The CDR3 totals 18 residues. Germline loops: CDR1 KGHDR, CDR2 SFDVKD. The CDR3 coding sequence is TGTGCCACCAGTGATTTTAAAGGCGGGGACAGGCGGAACTATGGCTACACCTTC. It translates to CATSDFKGGDRRNYGYTF.

This clonotype was seen ten or more times. The V call is TRBV20-1, the J call TRBJ2-1; 10 nucleotides agree with TRBD1. The CDR3 contains 16 residues. Losses at the gene ends were 1 base for V and 5 bases for J; bases not matched to a gene: 8. Looked up from germline, CDR1 is DFQATT and CDR2 is SNEGSKA (reference sequence). The CDR3 nucleotides read TGCAGTGCTAGAGCCGGAGCGGGACAGGGGAACAATGAGCAGTTCTTC. The encoded protein is CSARAGAGQGNNEQFF.

At least ten counts were recorded for this clonotype. One end of the junction fails to match germline, which may point to a read error. This sequence joins TRBV7-9 and TRBJ2-7; the match to TRBD1 covers 7 bases. Germline CDR1 reads SEHNR; CDR2 reads FQNEAQ (reference sequence). The CDR3 is 16 amino acids. CDR3 residues: CANSDIGTASSYEQYF. Written as DNA, the CDR3 is TGTGCCAACAGCGATATAGGGACAGCGAGCTCCTACGAGCAGTACTTC.

This clonotype was recorded many times. The V call is TRBV27, the J call TRBJ1-4; D unclear. V lost 5 bases, J lost 0 bases, and 10 bases lay in between. Germline V gene sequence: CDR1 MNHEY, CDR2 SMNVEV (reference sequence). There are 15 residues in the CDR3. The chain's CDR3 is CASSGYSATNEKLFF. The CDR3 nucleotides read TGTGCCAGCAGTGGGTACAGTGCAACTAATGAAAAACTGTTTTTT.

V gene TRBV19 combines with J gene TRBJ1-4, with 8 nucleotides matching TRBD1. The ends lost 10 bases at V and 0 bases at J; junction bases unmatched: 7. This CDR3 has 15 amino acids. Per the germline V gene, CDR1 is LNHDA and CDR2 is SQIVND (reference sequence). CDR3 loop: CATGQGRATNEKLFF. Here the CDR3 DNA reads TGTGCCACCGGACAGGGCCGAGCAACTAATGAAAAACTGTTTTTT.

This chain joins TRBV28 and TRBJ1-6; the match to TRBD1 covers 7 bases. The CDR3 runs to 14 residues. V was clipped by 5 bases and J by 9 bases; unmatched bases: 7. The germline gives CDR1 MDHEN, CDR2 SYDVKM. CDR3 DNA: TGTGCCAGCAGTGGACAGGAAGAGGGTTCACCCCTCCACTTT. It encodes CASSGQEEGSPLHF.

In this sample, this clonotype turned up many times. The rearrangement uses TRBV28 and TRBJ2-3; 13 positions agree with TRBD2. From germline, CDR1 is MDHEN and CDR2 SYDVKM. V lost 3 bases and J lost 0; bases outside the gene matches: 6. CDR3 length: 18 amino acids. The CDR3 DNA reads TGTGCCAGCAGTTTCCCCGGACTAGCGGGGGTTAGCACAGATACGCAGTATTTT. It specifies CASSFPGLAGVSTDTQYF.

This clonotype has ten or more counts. The chain joins TRBV14 to TRBJ2-7; D not certain. The CDR3 contains 13 residues. Deletions cut 3 bases from V and 2 bases from J, with 8 bases between. The germline V gene has CDR1 SGHDN and CDR2 FVKESK. CDR3 nucleotides: TGTGCCAGCAGCCAGGACCTTCCCTACGAGCAGTACTTC. This encodes CASSQDLPYEQYF.

The V and J genes are TRBV30 and TRBJ2-7, with 14 nucleotides matching TRBD2. V trimming: 5 bases; J trimming: 0 bases; junction bases outside the gene matches: 15. The CDR3 totals 19 residues. Germline loops: CDR1 GTSNPN, CDR2 SVGIG (reference sequence). DNA of the CDR3: TGTGCCTGGGTGGGACCCGGGACTAGCGGGAGTCCAGACTCCTACGAGCAGTACTTC. Protein product: CAWVGPGTSGSPDSYEQYF.

The J gene is TRBJ2-3, the V gene TRBV5-1; weak D call: TRBD2 (6 bases). The germline V and J ends were trimmed by 4 bases and 1 base, with 16 bases remaining between them. The CDR3 length is 16 residues. CDR1 SGHRS and CDR2 YFSETQ come from the germline V gene. The CDR3 nucleotides read TGCGCCAGCAGCAGAGGACTACCAGATGGCACAGATACGCAGTATTTT. Amino acids: CASSRGLPDGTDTQYF.

This clonotype was seen a handful of times. The chain uses TRBV18 and TRBJ1-2, with D maybe TRBD1 (5 bases). The CDR3 runs 15 residues. V was cut by 0 bases and J by 0 bases, with 8 bases left in between. Germline CDR1 KGHSH, CDR2 LQKENI. CDR3 in amino acids: CASSPPQGSNYGYTF. CDR3 bases: TGTGCCAGCTCACCACCGCAGGGATCTAACTATGGCTACACCTTC.

In this sample, this clonotype turned up a few times. V is TRBV3-1 and J is TRBJ1-1; possibly TRBD1 for D (5 bases). Trimming removed 0 bases from V and 0 bases from J, with 14 bases in between. This CDR3 is 17 amino acids long. CDR1 LGHDT and CDR2 YNNKEL come from the germline V gene (reference sequence). CDR3 sequence: CASSQDGSGVLNTEAFF. Here the CDR3 DNA reads TGTGCCAGCAGCCAAGATGGTTCGGGGGTATTGAACACTGAAGCTTTCTTT.

This clonotype appeared many times. This chain links TRBV27 with TRBJ2-1; 10 bases are a match to TRBD2. Germline-derived CDR1 and CDR2 are MNHEY and SMNVEV (reference sequence). This CDR3 is built from 16 residues. V was pared by 3 bases and J by 0 bases, with 2 bases of the junction left unmatched. CDR3 nucleotides: TGTGCCAGCAGTTTGGGACTAGCGCGCTCCTACAATGAGCAGTTCTTC. Translated: CASSLGLARSYNEQFF.

This chain uses TRBV30 with TRBJ2-1, with 7 positions matching TRBD2. CDR3 length: 13 residues. Germline CDR1 and CDR2: GTSNPN and SVGIG (reference sequence). V dropped 2 bases and J dropped 8; count of bases not matched to a gene: 6. CDR3 bases: TGTGCCTGGAGTCGCGGGGGATGGGATGAGCAGTTCTTC. Amino acid sequence: CAWSRGGWDEQFF.

CDR3: CAWSVFVRASTDTQYF. CDR3 nucleotide sequence: TGTGCCTGGAGTGTATTTGTCCGGGCCAGCACAGATACGCAGTATTTT. V is TRBV30 and J is TRBJ2-3; no definite D call. The CDR3 is 16 amino acids. The V and J ends lost 0 bases and 0 bases respectively, with 13 bases between them. CDR1 is GTSNPN, CDR2 SVGIG, per germline (reference sequence).

This clonotype was seen repeatedly, ten times or more. The chain recombines TRBV7-9 with TRBJ2-1, with 16 bases that match TRBD2. CDR3 length equals 18 residues. The germline V gene has CDR1 SEHNR and CDR2 FQNEAQ (reference sequence). V lost 0 bases to trimming and J lost 4 bases; unmatched junction nucleotides: 3. The CDR3 is CASSLAGTSGRAYNEQFF. The CDR3 DNA follows: TGTGCCAGCAGCTTAGCCGGGACTAGCGGGAGGGCGTACAATGAGCAGTTCTTC.

The J gene is TRBJ1-2, the V gene TRBV19; the match to TRBD1 covers 11 bases. This CDR3 has 15 amino acids. The V segment lost 7 bases and the J segment 4 bases; nucleotides outside the gene matches: 8. Per germline, CDR1 LNHDA and CDR2 SQIVND (reference sequence). CDR3 in DNA: TGTGCCAGTACCATAGGACAGGGGGCTCTCTATGGCTACACCTTC. Translating it yields CASTIGQGALYGYTF. Full variable domain (rest looked up from reference TRBV19 and TRBJ1-2): DGGITQSPKYLFRKEGQNVTLSCEQNLNHDAMYWYRQDPGQGLRLIYYSQIVNDFQKGDIAEGYSVSREKKESFPLTVTSAQKNPTAFYLCASTIGQGALYGYTFGSGTRLTVV.

This clonotype was seen ten or more times. The CDR3: CASTLTPSTYNEQFF. CDR3 nucleotide sequence: TGTGCCAGCACCCTAACTCCTTCTACGTACAATGAGCAGTTCTTC. V usage is TRBV6-1 and J usage is TRBJ2-1, with D unresolved. This CDR3 contains 15 residues. Germline loops: CDR1 MNHNS, CDR2 SASEGT. V was shortened by 7 bases and J by 4 bases, with 17 bases between the two germline ends.

This clonotype showed up many times. The J gene is TRBJ1-5, the V gene TRBV12-3 or TRBV12-4; D gene ambiguous. Between the trimmed V and J ends, which lost 6 bases and 0 bases, there was a span of 15 bases. The CDR3 contains 16 residues. CDR3 sequence: CASSHAGPYSNQPQHF. In DNA, the CDR3 is TGTGCCAGCAGCCACGCAGGACCATATAGCAATCAGCCCCAGCATTTT.

V gene TRBV10-2 combines with J gene TRBJ2-4; possibly TRBD2 for D (5 bases). The V and J ends lost 6 bases and 4 bases respectively, with 19 bases between them. The V gene's germline CDR1 is WSHSY and CDR2 SAAADI. This CDR3 spans 16 amino acids. The chain's CDR3 is CASSVILAPLKNIQYF. CDR3 in DNA: TGCGCCAGCAGCGTGATCCTAGCACCATTAAAAAACATTCAGTACTTC.

CDR3 nucleotides: TGTGCCAGCAGTTTGTCTTCGGACACTGAAGCTTTCTTT. As protein: CASSLSSDTEAFF. This chain joins TRBV27 and TRBJ1-1; D call uncertain. This CDR3 has 13 amino acids. Trimming removed 3 bases from V and 3 bases from J, with 8 bases in between. Germline V gene sequence: CDR1 MNHEY, CDR2 SMNVEV (reference sequence).

This clonotype came up many times. The CDR3, as DNA: TGCGCCAGCAGCGTGGGACAGGGTAGCTCCTACGAGCAGTACTTC. This sequence encodes CASSVGQGSSYEQYF. The genes are TRBV5-1 and TRBJ2-7, with 9 bases aligning to TRBD1. The CDR3 consists of 15 residues. CDR1 is SGHRS, CDR2 YFSETQ, per germline. The V gene end was trimmed by 4 bases and the J gene end by 0 bases; junction bases not matched to a gene: 5.

This clonotype was detected ten times or more. This chain connects TRBV5-1 to TRBJ2-3; maybe TRBD2 (6 bases). Trimming removed 5 bases at V and 0 bases at J, with 13 bases between. CDR3 length: 15 amino acids. Germline V gene lookup returns CDR1 SGHRS and CDR2 YFSETQ. CDR3 nucleotide sequence: TGCGCCAGCAGAGGTAGCGGACCTAGCACAGATACGCAGTATTTT. Amino acids: CASRGSGPSTDTQYF.

The V and J genes are TRBV19 and TRBJ2-1; 9 nucleotides match TRBD2. V was clipped by 1 base and J by 6 bases; unmatched bases: 7. Germline-derived CDR1 and CDR2 are LNHDA and SQIVND (reference sequence). This CDR3 comprises 16 residues. The CDR3 here is CASSIAVAGVFNEQFF. As DNA, the CDR3 is TGTGCCAGTAGTATAGCGGTAGCGGGAGTGTTCAATGAGCAGTTCTTC.

The J gene is TRBJ2-7, the V gene TRBV7-9, with 8 bases matching TRBD1. This CDR3 comprises 15 residues. CDR1 SEHNR and CDR2 FQNEAQ come from the germline V gene (reference sequence). V shed 5 bases, J shed 5 bases, and the junction held 11 bases outside the gene matches. CDR3 residues: CASSPRAGGFDEQYF. The CDR3, as DNA: TGTGCCAGCAGCCCTCGGGCAGGGGGCTTCGACGAGCAGTACTTC.